Presented here are 9 T cell receptor beta chains from one specimen sequenced in a study of blood T cell repertoires in COVID-19 (TCRdb year 2020). The protocol used for the library was the immunoSEQ multiplex PCR assay. In its TCRdb copy, this immuneACCESS table keeps in-frame sequences only and misses some clones. Where compared with another copy, unresolved V genes explain less than half of these, and the others have no known cause. Recorded for this sample are a few hundred thousand clones; roughly 86% of them occurred a single time. Clones ranked in the top ten supply approximately 4% of the sample. Material: peripheral blood. Every receptor here comes from a man between 18 and 29 years old with active or convalescent COVID-19.

This rearrangement joins TRBV19 to TRBJ2-3; 11 positions match TRBD2. CDR1 and CDR2 (germline): LNHDA, SQIVND (reference sequence). The CDR3 loop spans 17 amino acids. V was pared by 3 bases and J by 6 bases, with 11 bases of the junction left unmatched. CDR3 region: CASSMGWLAGGVDTQYF. As DNA, the CDR3 is TGTGCCAGTAGTATGGGGTGGCTAGCGGGGGGTGTGGATACGCAGTATTTT.

The gene calls are TRBV9 and TRBJ2-3, with 12 positions matching TRBD2. V was clipped by 3 bases and J by 3 bases; unmatched bases: 5. The CDR3 consists of 16 residues. Germline CDR1 and CDR2: SGDLS and YYNGEE. The CDR3 sequence is CASSALAGGETDTQYF. In DNA form, the CDR3 reads TGTGCCAGCAGCGCACTAGCGGGGGGTGAGACAGATACGCAGTATTTT. Variable domain in full (rest from reference TRBV9 and TRBJ2-3): DSGVTQTPKHLITATGQRVTLRCSPRSGDLSVYWYQQSLDQGLQFLIQYYNGEERAKGNILERFSAQQFPDLHSELNLSSLELGDSALYFCASSALAGGETDTQYFGPGTRLTVL.

CDR3 bases: TGTGCCAGCAGCTTACAGGGGAGCGAGCAGTACTTC. Translation: CASSLQGSEQYF. The chain has TRBV5-4 and TRBJ2-7; 7 bases are shared with TRBD1. The length of the CDR3 is 12 residues. Germline-derived CDR1 and CDR2 are SGHNT and YYREEE (reference sequence). V was clipped by 2 bases and J by 6 bases; unmatched bases: 2.

The CDR3 reads CASSMLQSAFF. DNA for the CDR3: TGTGCCAGTAGTATGCTACAGAGTGCTTTCTTT. This chain links TRBV19 with TRBJ1-1; D is unclear. The CDR3 has 11 residues. V lost 3 bases and J 11 bases, leaving 10 bases between the germline ends. CDR1 and CDR2 (germline): LNHDA, SQIVND (reference sequence).

The chain uses TRBV4-2 and TRBJ2-3; TRBD1 matches at 7 bases. Germline assignment: CDR1 LGHNA and CDR2 YNFKEQ. This CDR3 comprises 16 residues. The ends lost 0 bases at V and 0 bases at J; junction bases unmatched: 3. Written as DNA, the CDR3 is TGTGCCAGCAGCCAAGAGTGGGGACAGAGCACAGATACGCAGTATTTT. Translation gives CASSQEWGQSTDTQYF.

V gene TRBV3-1 (or the pseudogene TRBV3-2) combines with J gene TRBJ2-7; D unresolved. V was cut by 0 bases and J by 4 bases, with 16 bases left in between. The CDR3 length is 16 residues. CDR1 is LGHDT, CDR2 YNNKEL, per germline (reference sequence). The CDR3 DNA follows: TGTGCCAGCAGCCAAGATCTAGGTGCCCGAAGATACGAGCAGTACTTC. It specifies CASSQDLGARRYEQYF.

V is TRBV2 and J is TRBJ1-2; perhaps TRBD1 as D (6 bases). CDR1 is SNHLY, CDR2 FYNNEI, per germline. The CDR3 length is 13 residues. The V and J ends lost 6 bases and 2 bases respectively, with 10 bases between them. In DNA form, the CDR3 reads TGTGCCAGCAGCAGGACAGACAACTATGGCTACACCTTC. This codes for CASSRTDNYGYTF.

This rearrangement joins TRBV9 to TRBJ2-5, with 7 bases identical to TRBD2. The CDR3 extends over 14 amino acids. Germline V gives CDR1 SGDLS, CDR2 YYNGEE. The junction had 5 bases not matched to a gene; V was cut back by 4 bases and J by 2 bases. The CDR3 region is CASSSWGGQETQYF. The CDR3 DNA reads as TGTGCCAGCAGCTCATGGGGGGGGCAAGAGACCCAGTACTTC. Complete variable domain (other parts from reference TRBV9 and TRBJ2-5): DSGVTQTPKHLITATGQRVTLRCSPRSGDLSVYWYQQSLDQGLQFLIQYYNGEERAKGNILERFSAQQFPDLHSELNLSSLELGDSALYFCASSSWGGQETQYFGPGTRLLVL.

The chain employs TRBV19 and TRBJ1-2, with D perhaps TRBD1 (6 bases). The CDR3 contains 11 residues. CDR1 and CDR2 from the germline V gene are LNHDA and SQIVND (reference sequence). Trimming removed 9 bases at V and 8 bases at J, with 13 bases between. This CDR3 is CASETRGGYTF. CDR3 coding DNA: TGTGCCAGCGAAACCAGGGGAGGCTACACCTTC.